The 5 T cell receptor beta chains in this list originate from one sample, sequenced in a study of Ad26.COV2.S vaccination and SARS-CoV-2 variants. Repertoires were generated with immunoSEQ multiplex PCR, while TCRdb's copy carries only in-frame clones and drops some. The sample has around 380,000 clones; roughly nine tenths are singletons. This sample's treatment: roughly 18 received Ad26.COV2.S at low or high dose, single or two shots; five or six received placebo; per-sample allocation not given. All samples were drawn on day 63, counting from the first vaccine or placebo injection. Sequencing was performed on peripheral blood, taken in a trial of Ad26.COV2.S vaccine versus placebo. The origin of the receptors is a person aged 18 to 65 who received the Ad26.COV2.S COVID-19 vaccine or a placebo.

The genes are TRBV25-1 and TRBJ2-6; D is unresolved. V lost 5 bases and J 2 bases, leaving 10 bases between the germline ends. The CDR3 has 15 amino acids. Germline lookup yields CDR1 MGHDK and CDR2 SYGVNS. The CDR3 sequence is CASSRGPPGANVLTF. CDR3 coding DNA: TGTGCCAGCAGTCGCGGTCCTCCTGGGGCCAACGTCCTGACTTTC.

The chain recombines TRBV24-1 with TRBJ2-1; D might be TRBD1 or TRBD2, each matching 6 bases. This CDR3 contains 14 residues. The V gene lost 5 bases and the J gene lost 3 bases, with 10 bases spanning the gap. CDR1 KGHDR and CDR2 SFDVKD come from the germline V gene. The CDR3 spells CATSGGDNYNEQFF. CDR3 coding DNA: TGTGCCACCAGTGGGGGGGACAACTACAATGAGCAGTTCTTC.

The chain employs TRBV5-1 and TRBJ1-1; the D gene is possibly TRBD1 (6 bases). The germline V and J ends were trimmed by 2 bases and 3 bases, with 11 bases remaining between them. This CDR3 is built from 14 residues. CDR1 and CDR2 from the germline V gene are SGHRS and YFSETQ. The CDR3 spells CASSLTGTDTEAFF. DNA for the CDR3: TGCGCCAGCAGCTTAACAGGGACGGACACTGAAGCTTTCTTT.

This chain connects TRBV11-2 to TRBJ2-5, with D perhaps TRBD1 (6 bases). Trimming left V 5 bases short and J 3 bases short, with 13 bases between. CDR1 SGHAT and CDR2 FQNNGV come from the germline V gene. The CDR3 loop spans 14 amino acids. The CDR3 DNA reads as TGTGCCAGCAGCATTAGACAGGAGGAAGAGACCCAGTACTTC. This gives the protein CASSIRQEEETQYF.

This sequence joins TRBV10-3 and TRBJ1-5; 9 nucleotides agree with TRBD1. CDR3 length equals 15 residues. Germline CDR1 is ENHRY and CDR2 is SYGVKD. J gave up 2 bases and V 5 bases, and 4 bases lay outside the gene matches. CDR3 loop: CAISRTGDGNQPQHF. As DNA, the CDR3 is TGTGCCATCAGTAGGACAGGGGACGGCAATCAGCCCCAGCATTTT.